This T cell receptor (beta chain) was profiled in a study of beta chain features in type 1 diabetes. In the study overall: Across the samples, about 110,000,000 sorted cells were examined in total.

CDR1 and CDR2 (germline): SGHTA, FQGNSA. V was shortened by 0 bases and J by 11 bases, with 11 bases between the two germline ends. CDR3 length: 12 residues. Findings and caveats of the study: All four CD4+ subsets from Type 1 diabetes patients carried moderately but significantly shorter TCRB CDR3s.

Investigators reverse transcribed all isolated RNA, so they sequenced expressed TCRB transcripts. This table comes from immunoSEQ multiplex PCR, and its TCRdb copy is limited to in-frame clones, with some not included. The table lists hundreds of thousands of clones, more than 13% of them singletons. This clone turned up a few times. Its antigen is as yet unknown. The chain employs TRBV7-2 and TRBJ2-7, with D unresolved. Sample: naive CD4+ T cells from blood. The TCR comes from a man aged 18 to 30 with type 1 diabetes. In DNA form, the CDR3 reads TGTGCCAGCAGCTTAGCGGGTGGCAGTAAGTACTTC. It is translated as CASSLAGGSKYF.